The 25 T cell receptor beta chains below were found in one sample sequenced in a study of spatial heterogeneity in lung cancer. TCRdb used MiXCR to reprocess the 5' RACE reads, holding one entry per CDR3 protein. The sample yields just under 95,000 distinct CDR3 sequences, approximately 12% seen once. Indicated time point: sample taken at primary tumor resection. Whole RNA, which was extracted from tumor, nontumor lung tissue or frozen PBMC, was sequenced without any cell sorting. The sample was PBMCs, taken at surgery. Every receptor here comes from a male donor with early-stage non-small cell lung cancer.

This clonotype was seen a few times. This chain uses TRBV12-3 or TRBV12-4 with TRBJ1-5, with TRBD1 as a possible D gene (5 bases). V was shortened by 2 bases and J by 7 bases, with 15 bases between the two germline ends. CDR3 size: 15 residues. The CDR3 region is CASSLTGNPRQPQHF. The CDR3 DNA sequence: TGTGCCAGCAGTTTAACAGGTAACCCTCGACAGCCCCAGCATTTT.

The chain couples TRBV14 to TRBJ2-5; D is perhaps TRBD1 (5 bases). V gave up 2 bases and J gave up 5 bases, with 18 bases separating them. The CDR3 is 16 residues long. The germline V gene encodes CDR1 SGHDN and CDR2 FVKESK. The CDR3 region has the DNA TGTGCCAGCAGCCAATACCAGGGCCAACAGGACGAGACCCAGTACTTC. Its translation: CASSQYQGQQDETQYF.

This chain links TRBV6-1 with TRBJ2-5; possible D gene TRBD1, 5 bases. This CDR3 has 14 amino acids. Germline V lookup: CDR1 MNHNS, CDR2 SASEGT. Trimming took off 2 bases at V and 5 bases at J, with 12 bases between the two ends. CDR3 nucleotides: TGTGCCAGCAGTGAACTTCCCAGGGCGGAGACCCAGTACTTC. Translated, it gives CASSELPRAETQYF.

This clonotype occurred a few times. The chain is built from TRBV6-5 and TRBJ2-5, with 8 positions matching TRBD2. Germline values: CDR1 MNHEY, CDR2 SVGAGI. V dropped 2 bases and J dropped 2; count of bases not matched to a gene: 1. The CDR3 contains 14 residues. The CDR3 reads CASSYGGGQETQYF. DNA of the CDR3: TGTGCCAGCAGTTACGGCGGGGGGCAAGAGACCCAGTACTTC.

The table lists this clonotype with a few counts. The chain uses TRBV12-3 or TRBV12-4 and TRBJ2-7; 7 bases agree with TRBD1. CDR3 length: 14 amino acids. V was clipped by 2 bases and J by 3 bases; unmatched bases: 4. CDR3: CASSLRGQSYEQYF. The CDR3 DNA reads TGTGCCAGCAGTTTAAGGGGACAGAGCTACGAGCAGTACTTC.

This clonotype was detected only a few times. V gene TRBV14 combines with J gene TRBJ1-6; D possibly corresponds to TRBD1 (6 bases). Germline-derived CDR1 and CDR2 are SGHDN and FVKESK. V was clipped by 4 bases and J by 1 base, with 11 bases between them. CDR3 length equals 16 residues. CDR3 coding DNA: TGTGCCAGCAGCCGGTCGACAGGTTCCTATAATTCACCCCTCCACTTT. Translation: CASSRSTGSYNSPLHF.

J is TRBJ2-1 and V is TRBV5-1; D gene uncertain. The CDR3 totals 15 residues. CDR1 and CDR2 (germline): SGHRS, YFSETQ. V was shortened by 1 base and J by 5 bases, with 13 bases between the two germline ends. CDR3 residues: CASSLRQSPNNEQFF. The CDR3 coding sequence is TGCGCCAGCAGCTTGAGGCAGTCGCCCAACAATGAGCAGTTCTTC.

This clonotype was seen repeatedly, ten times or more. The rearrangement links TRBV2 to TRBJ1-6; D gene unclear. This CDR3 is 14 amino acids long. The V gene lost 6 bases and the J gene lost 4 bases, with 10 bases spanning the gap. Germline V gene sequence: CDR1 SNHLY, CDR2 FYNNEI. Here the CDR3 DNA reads TGTGCCAGCAGGACTGACAAGTATAATTCACCCCTCCACTTT. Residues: CASRTDKYNSPLHF. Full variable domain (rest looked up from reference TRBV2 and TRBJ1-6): EPEVTQTPSHQVTQMGQEVILRCVPISNHLYFYWYRQILGQKVEFLVSFYNNEISEKSEIFDDQFSVERPDGSNFTLKIRSTKLEDSAMYFCASRTDKYNSPLHFGNGTRLTVT.

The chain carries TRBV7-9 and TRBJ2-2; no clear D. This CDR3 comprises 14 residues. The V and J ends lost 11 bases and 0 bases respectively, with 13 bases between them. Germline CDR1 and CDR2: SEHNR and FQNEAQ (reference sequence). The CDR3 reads CAGKAPSNTGELFF. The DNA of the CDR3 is TGTGCCGGGAAAGCCCCGTCGAACACCGGGGAGCTGTTTTTT.

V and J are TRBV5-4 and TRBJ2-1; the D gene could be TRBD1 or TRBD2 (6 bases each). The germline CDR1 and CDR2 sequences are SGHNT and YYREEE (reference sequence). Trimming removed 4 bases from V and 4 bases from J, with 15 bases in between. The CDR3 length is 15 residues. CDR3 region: CASSPGATGYNEQFF. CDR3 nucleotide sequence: TGTGCCAGCAGCCCGGGGGCCACAGGGTACAATGAGCAGTTCTTC. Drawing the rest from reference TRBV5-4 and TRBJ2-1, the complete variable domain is ETGVTQSPTHLIKTRGQQVTLRCSSQSGHNTVSWYQQALGQGPQFIFQYYREEENGRGNFPPRFSGLQFPNYSSELNVNALELDDSALYLCASSPGATGYNEQFFGPGTRLTVL.

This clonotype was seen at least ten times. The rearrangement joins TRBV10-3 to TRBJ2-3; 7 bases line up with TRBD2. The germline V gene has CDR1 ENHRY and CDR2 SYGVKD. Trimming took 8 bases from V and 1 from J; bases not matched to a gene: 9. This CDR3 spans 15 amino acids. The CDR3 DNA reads TGTGCCATCGGGGAGGGTCAGGTCGGCACAGATACGCAGTATTTT. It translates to CAIGEGQVGTDTQYF.

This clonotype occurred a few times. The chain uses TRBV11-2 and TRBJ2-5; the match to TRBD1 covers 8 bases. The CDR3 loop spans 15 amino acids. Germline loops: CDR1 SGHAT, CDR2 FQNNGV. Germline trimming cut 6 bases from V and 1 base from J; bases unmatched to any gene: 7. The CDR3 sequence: CASRPTGVLQETQYF. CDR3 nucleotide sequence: TGTGCCAGCAGGCCGACAGGGGTTCTCCAAGAGACCCAGTACTTC.

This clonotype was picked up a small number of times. CDR3 loop: CATSGDGGELFF. CDR3 nucleotide sequence: TGTGCCACCAGTGGGGATGGCGGGGAGCTGTTTTTT. The chain carries TRBV24-1 and TRBJ2-2; D is ambiguous. Germline assignment: CDR1 KGHDR and CDR2 SFDVKD. V was shortened by 5 bases and J by 7 bases, with 7 bases between the two germline ends. The CDR3 is 12 residues long.

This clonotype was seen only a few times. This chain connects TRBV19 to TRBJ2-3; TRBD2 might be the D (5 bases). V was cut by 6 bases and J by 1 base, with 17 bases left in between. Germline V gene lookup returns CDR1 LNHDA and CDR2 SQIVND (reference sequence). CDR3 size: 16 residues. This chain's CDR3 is CASRMGMGRGTDTQYF. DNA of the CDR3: TGTGCCAGTAGAATGGGAATGGGGAGAGGCACAGATACGCAGTATTTT.

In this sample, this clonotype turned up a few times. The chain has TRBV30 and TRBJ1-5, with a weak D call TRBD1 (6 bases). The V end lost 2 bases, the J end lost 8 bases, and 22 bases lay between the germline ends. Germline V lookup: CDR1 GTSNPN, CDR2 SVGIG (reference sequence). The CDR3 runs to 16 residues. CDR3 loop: CAWSLGTGAGGKPQHF. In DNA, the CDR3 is TGTGCCTGGAGTCTAGGGACGGGGGCCGGCGGGAAGCCCCAGCATTTT.

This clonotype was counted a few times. This CDR3 is CSVLGQSEGYTF. As DNA, the CDR3 is TGCAGCGTGCTGGGACAGAGTGAAGGCTACACCTTC. The chain combines TRBV29-1 with TRBJ1-2; TRBD1 matches 7 bases. The CDR3 is 12 residues long. Germline CDR1 and CDR2: SQVTM and ANQGSEA. V trimming: 6 bases; J trimming: 8 bases; junction bases outside the gene matches: 9.

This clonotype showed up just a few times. The CDR3 DNA follows: TGTGCCAGCAGCCTCCACCACGGAGTTACTGGAAACACCATATATTTT. It yields the protein CASSLHHGVTGNTIYF. This chain joins TRBV7-9 and TRBJ1-3; D is uncertain. Between the trimmed V and J ends, which lost 5 bases and 2 bases, there was a span of 16 bases. Per germline, CDR1 SEHNR and CDR2 FQNEAQ (reference sequence). This CDR3 has 16 amino acids.

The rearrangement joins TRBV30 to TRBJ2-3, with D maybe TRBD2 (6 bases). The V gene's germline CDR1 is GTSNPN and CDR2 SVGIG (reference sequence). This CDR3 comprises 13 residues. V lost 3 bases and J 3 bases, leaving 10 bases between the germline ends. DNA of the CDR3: TGTGCCTGGAGACCCCGGGGGACAGATACGCAGTATTTT. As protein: CAWRPRGTDTQYF.

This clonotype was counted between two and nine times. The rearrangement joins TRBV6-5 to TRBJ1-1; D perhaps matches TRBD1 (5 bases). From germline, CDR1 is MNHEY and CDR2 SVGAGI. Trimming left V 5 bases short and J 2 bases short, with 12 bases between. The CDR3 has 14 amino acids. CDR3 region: CASSKDSVNTEAFF. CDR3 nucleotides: TGTGCCAGCAGTAAAGACAGCGTTAACACTGAAGCTTTCTTT.

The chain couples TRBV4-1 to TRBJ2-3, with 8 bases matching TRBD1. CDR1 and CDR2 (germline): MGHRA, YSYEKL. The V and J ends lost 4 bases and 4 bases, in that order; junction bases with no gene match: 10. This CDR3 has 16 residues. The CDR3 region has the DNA TGCGCCAGCAGCCCAACGTACAGGGGGGAGGCAGATACGCAGTATTTT. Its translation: CASSPTYRGEADTQYF.

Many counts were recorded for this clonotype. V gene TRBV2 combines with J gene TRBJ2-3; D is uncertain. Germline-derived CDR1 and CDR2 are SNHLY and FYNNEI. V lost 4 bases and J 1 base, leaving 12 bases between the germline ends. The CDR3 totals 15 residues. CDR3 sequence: CASSGPGSRTDTQYF. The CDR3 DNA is TGTGCCAGCAGTGGCCCGGGTTCTCGCACAGATACGCAGTATTTT.

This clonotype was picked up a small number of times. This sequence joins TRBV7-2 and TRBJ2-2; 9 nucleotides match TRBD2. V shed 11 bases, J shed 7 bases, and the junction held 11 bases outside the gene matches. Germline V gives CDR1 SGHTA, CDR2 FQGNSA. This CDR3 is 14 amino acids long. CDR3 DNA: TGTGCCCTGGCGGCGGGAGGGACCGGCGGGGAGCTGTTTTTT. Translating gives CALAAGGTGGELFF.

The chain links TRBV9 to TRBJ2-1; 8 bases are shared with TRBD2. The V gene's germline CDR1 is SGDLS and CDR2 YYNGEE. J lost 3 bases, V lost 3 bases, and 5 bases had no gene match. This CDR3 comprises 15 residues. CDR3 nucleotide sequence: TGTGCCAGCAGCGCGAGCGGGAGTCTCTACAATGAGCAGTTCTTC. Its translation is CASSASGSLYNEQFF.

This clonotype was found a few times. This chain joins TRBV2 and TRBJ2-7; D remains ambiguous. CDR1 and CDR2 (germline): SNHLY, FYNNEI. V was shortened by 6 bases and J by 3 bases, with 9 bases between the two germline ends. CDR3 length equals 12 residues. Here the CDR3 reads CASRESFYEQYF. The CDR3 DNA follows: TGTGCCAGCAGGGAATCGTTCTACGAGCAGTACTTC.

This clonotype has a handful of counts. DNA for the CDR3: TGTGCCAGCAGTCCCAACAGGGACAACACTGAAGCTTTCTTT. Its protein is CASSPNRDNTEAFF. The V call is TRBV6-2 or TRBV6-3, the J call TRBJ1-1; D might be TRBD1 (6 bases). Germline V gene lookup returns CDR1 MNHEY and CDR2 SVGEGT. There are 14 residues in the CDR3. The V and J ends lost 5 bases and 2 bases respectively, with 12 bases between them.